A single T cell receptor (beta chain) is shown here with its context. Its antigen specificity is not known. No much larger clone is present one base from it, and per-base qualities are unavailable. The 40 or so donors, aged 6 to 90 years, were systemically healthy Caucasian individuals from Russia. Each donor gave about 9.2 milliliters of peripheral blood, drawn into EDTA-treated Vacutainer tubes. PBMCs were isolated by Ficoll-Paque density-gradient centrifugation, with at least 6.5 million obtained per sample. Total RNA, at least 5.5 micrograms per sample, was extracted from PBMCs with Trizol reagent. The percentages of naive CD45RAhigh/CD27high T cells were determined by flow cytometry on a PBMC aliquot from every donor. Trimming leaves V shorter by 4 bases and J shorter by 3 bases, with the junction holding 8 bases beyond the gene matches. According to the germline V gene (reference sequence), CDR1 reads DFQATT and CDR2 reads SNEGSKA. The CDR3 runs 14 residues from the cysteine to the phenylalanine. This entry keeps only the CDR3 DNA: 42 bases, framed from base 1.

The sample originates from a study of blood T cells in healthy people across ages (dated by TCRdb to the mid-2010s). About the investigation overall: In model experiments, template switching captured roughly one uniquely barcoded TCR beta cDNA molecule for every two T cells. Age-related changes in TCR beta repertoire diversity were measured in the study by deep sequencing normalized with unique cDNA molecular identifiers. Four age groups were formed from the donors: young (average roughly 16 years), middle-aged (roughly 38), aged (62) and long-lived (around 82). Donors of different ages were randomly distributed across sequencing lanes to avoid experimental bias. Using the same blood draw, the study looked at two additional independent replicas of 1 million unique cDNA reads for two donors, one aged 18 to 30 and the other aged 80 or older.

Libraries were built with 5' RACE. The listed sequencing device is Illumina HiSeq 2500. A second PCR of about 7 to 12 cycles was performed with a sample-barcoded 5' primer and a J-beta primer mix. A unique molecular identifier was introduced onto each TCR beta cDNA molecule by a template-switch 5' adaptor carrying 12 random nucleotides. Each sample yielded at least 2.5 million CDR3-containing paired-end reads. All of the RNA was converted into first-strand cDNA using the Mint cDNA synthesis kit, with a TRBC-specific oligonucleotide serving as the primer. Following uracil-DNA glycosylase treatment, a first 18-cycle PCR with universal primers M1SS and BC2_uni_R was performed on all cDNA. The original pipeline was this. Normalization of each sample was performed by random selection of 1 million high-quality reads, each carrying a distinct molecular identifier. Reads sharing molecular identifiers were discarded rather than binned into consensus sequences. MiTCR, with a Q25 quality threshold and the strictest error-elimination algorithm, was used for CDR3 identification, clonotype clustering and error correction. Lower-bound total TCR beta diversity was estimated with a nonparametric unseen species model using Euler transformation. The public reads were reprocessed in TCRdb via fastp at Q25 and MiXCR, keeping in-frame beta chains. Records with the same CDR3 protein are collapsed into one entry carrying the most frequent genes and DNA. TCRdb, not the authors, supplied the V and J calls. Here the sample has fewer than 750,000 distinct CDR3 sequences; over 40% occur a single time. The ten top clones hold approximately 13% of the sample.

What the study reported, not specific to this receptor: Estimates of total diversity based on one million sequenced T cells were regarded as lower bounds and as underestimates. Conclusive comparison of naive and antigen-experienced compartments was prevented by the profiling of bulk unsorted PBMCs. As age increased, observed TCR beta diversity per million T cells dropped in a roughly linear way, and a significant reduction was already evident by age around 41. Compared with the aged group, the long-lived group had more naive CD4+ T cells, fewer expanded clones and increased TCR diversity, suggesting age selection. A strong correlation was found between observed TCR beta diversity and the percentage of naive T cells measured by flow cytometry. Because donor CMV infection status was unknown, age-related changes in expanded clonotypes were potentially confounded.

The chain was built from TRBV20-1 and TRBJ1-2, and TRBD1 aligns with 7 junction nucleotides. This receptor was taken from a woman older than 75 in good health. Material: blood. For the CDR3, the sequence is CSAIKPGQHYGYTF. The DNA sequence is TGCAGTGCTATTAAACCGGGACAGCACTATGGCTACACCTTC.